This T cell receptor beta chain is from a study of blood T cell repertoires in COVID-19. Trimming stripped 5 bases from V and 3 bases from J, with 19 bases between. The CDR3 spans 15 residues. Germline V lookup: CDR1 GTSNPN, CDR2 SVGIG (reference sequence). Source study methods: Nucleated cell counts were estimated from reference gene primer amplification. Assay used: immunoSEQ multiplex PCR; TCRdb lists only in-frame clones, some missing. The V and J calls and the clone size are those of that table, but D and trimming were determined from the DNA. This sample has roughly 80,000 clones; about three quarters occur once, and the top ten carry just under 10%.

This chain connects TRBV30 to TRBJ1-1; TRBD1 is a possible D gene (5 bases). The sequenced material came from peripheral blood. The clonotype originates from a human donor in a cohort sampled during active COVID-19. CDR3 coding DNA: TGTGCCTGGGGGGCCCGTGGGCGATGGGACACTGAAGCTTTCTTT. Amino acids: CAWGARGRWDTEAFF.